The sequence of this T cell receptor beta chain was determined in a study of T cells in Graves' hyperthyroidism and ophthalmopathy. Study details: Peripheral blood sampling occurred at initial diagnosis, before any treatment.

Researchers amplified the TCR beta CDR3 regions from RNA transcripts. The HTBI primer set drove a first-round RT-PCR of the TCR CDR3. From the multiplex PCR reads, TCRdb called clonotypes with MiXCR, one entry per CDR3 protein. This table has over 200,000 distinct CDR3 sequences, approximately 20% appearing once. Over 18 months, lack of ophthalmopathy progression marked Graves' hyperthyroidism as stable. This clonotype was counted at least ten times. Unmatched junction bases numbered 6, after V lost 0 bases and J lost 5 bases. The CDR3 runs to 14 residues. Germline CDR1 DFQATT, CDR2 SNEGSKA (reference sequence).

Input material: blood. The receptor was derived from a man between 35 and 55 years old with Graves' hyperthyroidism. The chain recombines TRBV20-1 with TRBJ2-7; 8 nucleotides line up with TRBD2. This CDR3 is CSARDPRTSNEQYF. The CDR3 nucleotides are TGCAGTGCTAGAGATCCCCGGACTAGCAACGAGCAGTACTTC.